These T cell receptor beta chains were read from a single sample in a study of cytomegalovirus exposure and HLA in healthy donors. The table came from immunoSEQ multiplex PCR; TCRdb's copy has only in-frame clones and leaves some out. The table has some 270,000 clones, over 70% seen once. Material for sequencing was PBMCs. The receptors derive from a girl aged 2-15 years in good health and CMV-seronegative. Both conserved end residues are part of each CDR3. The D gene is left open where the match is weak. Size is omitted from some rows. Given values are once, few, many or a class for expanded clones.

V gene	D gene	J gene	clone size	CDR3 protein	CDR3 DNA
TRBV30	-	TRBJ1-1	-	CAWSAGGNTEAFF	TGTGCCTGGAGTGCAGGAGGAAACACTGAAGCTTTCTTT
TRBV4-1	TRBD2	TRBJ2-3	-	CASSQKRLAGGSLPDTQYF	TGCGCCAGCAGCCAAAAGAGGCTAGCGGGAGGGTCCCTTCCAGATACGCAGTATTTT
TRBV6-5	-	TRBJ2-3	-	CASATGFTDTQYF	TGTGCCAGCGCGACGGGTTTCACAGATACGCAGTATTTT
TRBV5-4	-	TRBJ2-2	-	CASSPGGRTLAGELFF	TGTGCCAGCAGCCCTGGAGGAAGGACCCTGGCCGGGGAGCTGTTTTTT
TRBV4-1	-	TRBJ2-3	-	CASSQVWDSRTDTQYF	TGCGCCAGCAGCCAAGTATGGGACTCACGCACAGATACGCAGTATTTT
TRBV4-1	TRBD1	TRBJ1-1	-	CASSQVQGGTEAFF	TGCGCCAGCAGCCAAGTCCAGGGGGGTACTGAAGCTTTCTTT
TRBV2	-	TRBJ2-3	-	CAGQTGTGDTQYF	TGTGCCGGCCAAACAGGGACGGGAGATACGCAGTATTTT
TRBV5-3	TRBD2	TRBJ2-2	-	CANTGGGAGGAGELFF	TGTGCCAACACCGGCGGGGGGGCGGGAGGTGCCGGGGAGCTGTTTTTT
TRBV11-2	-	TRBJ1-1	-	CASSLAWRGRDQPEAFF	TGTGCCAGCAGCTTAGCATGGCGGGGGCGAGACCAACCTGAAGCTTTCTTT
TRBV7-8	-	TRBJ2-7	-	CASSLEGIRGTESYEQYF	TGTGCCAGCAGCTTAGAAGGGATCCGCGGGACAGAGTCCTACGAGCAGTACTTC
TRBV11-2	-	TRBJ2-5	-	CASSTGPYGEAQYF	TGTGCCAGCAGCACCGGCCCCTACGGGGAGGCCCAGTACTTC
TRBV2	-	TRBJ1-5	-	CASSEVPGVLADSNQPQHF	TGTGCCAGCAGTGAAGTGCCTGGAGTGTTGGCAGATAGCAATCAGCCCCAGCATTTT
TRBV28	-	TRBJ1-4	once	CATLDEKLFF	TGTGCCACCCTCGATGAAAAACTGTTTTTT
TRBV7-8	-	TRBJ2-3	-	CASRTGAGASTDTQYF	TGTGCCAGCCGAACGGGGGCGGGAGCGAGCACAGATACGCAGTATTTT
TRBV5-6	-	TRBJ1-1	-	CASSPGQITEAFF	TGTGCCAGCAGCCCTGGACAGATCACTGAAGCTTTCTTT
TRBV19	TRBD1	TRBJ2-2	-	CASSTTGAGELFF	TGTGCCAGTAGTACTACAGGGGCAGGGGAGCTGTTTTTT
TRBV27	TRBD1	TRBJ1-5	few	CASSGTTGQGRWDPRQPQHF	TGTGCCAGCAGTGGAACCACGGGACAGGGTAGGTGGGATCCCAGACAGCCCCAGCATTTT
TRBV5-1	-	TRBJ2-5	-	CASSYQSAGRETQYF	TGCGCCAGCAGCTATCAGTCGGCGGGGCGGGAGACCCAGTACTTC
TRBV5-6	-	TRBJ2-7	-	CASSLDGLQGYEQYF	TGTGCCAGCAGCTTGGACGGTTTACAGGGATACGAGCAGTACTTC
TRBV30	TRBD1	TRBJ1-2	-	CAWSTTGRRSYGYTF	TGTGCCTGGAGTACGACAGGGAGGAGGAGCTATGGCTACACCTTC
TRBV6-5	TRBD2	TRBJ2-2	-	CASSYFGRATGELFF	TGTGCCAGCAGTTACTTCGGGAGGGCCACCGGGGAGCTGTTTTTT
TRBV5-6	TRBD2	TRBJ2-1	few	CASSLLAGSIVSYNEQFF	TGTGCCAGCAGCTTGCTAGCGGGGTCTATAGTCTCCTACAATGAGCAGTTCTTC
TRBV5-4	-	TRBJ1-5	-	CASSLRRQFNQPQHF	TGTGCCAGCAGCTTGAGGAGACAGTTCAATCAGCCCCAGCATTTT
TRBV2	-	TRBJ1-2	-	CASSVTVRDAYGYTF	TGTGCCAGCAGTGTAACGGTTCGAGATGCCTATGGCTACACCTTC
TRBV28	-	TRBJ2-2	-	CAACPGGTPTGELFF	TGTGCCGCGTGCCCAGGGGGGACTCCGACCGGGGAGCTGTTTTTT
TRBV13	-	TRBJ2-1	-	CASSLRAGAYNEQFF	TGTGCCAGCAGCTTAAGAGCAGGGGCCTACAATGAGCAGTTCTTC
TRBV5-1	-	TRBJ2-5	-	CASFRFGGPLYF	TGCGCCAGTTTCAGATTCGGGGGACCTCTGTACTTC
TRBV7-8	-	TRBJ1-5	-	CASSLVMGSPNMPQHF	TGTGCCAGCAGCTTAGTGATGGGGAGTCCTAATATGCCCCAGCATTTT
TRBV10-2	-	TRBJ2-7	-	CASRDVAGGSYEQYF	TGCGCCAGCAGGGATGTCGCGGGTGGAAGCTACGAGCAGTACTTC
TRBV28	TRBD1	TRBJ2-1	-	CASRQGSSGNNEQFF	TGTGCCAGCAGACAGGGGAGTAGTGGCAACAATGAGCAGTTCTTC
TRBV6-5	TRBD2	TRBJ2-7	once	CASGAGGYEQYF	TGTGCCAGCGGTGCGGGAGGCTACGAGCAGTACTTC
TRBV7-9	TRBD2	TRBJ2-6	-	CASSLSGGASGANVLTF	TGTGCCAGCAGCCTTAGCGGGGGGGCCTCTGGGGCCAACGTCCTGACTTTC
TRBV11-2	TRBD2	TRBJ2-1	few	CASSLGGRGGHEQFF	TGTGCCAGCAGCTTAGGGGGTAGGGGAGGGCATGAGCAGTTCTTC
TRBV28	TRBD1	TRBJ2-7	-	CASRPGQSYEQYF	TGTGCCAGCAGGCCGGGACAGAGCTACGAGCAGTACTTC
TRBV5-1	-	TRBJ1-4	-	CASSFDSGGNEKLFF	TGCGCCAGCAGCTTCGACAGCGGGGGTAATGAAAAACTGTTTTTT
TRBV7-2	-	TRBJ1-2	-	CASSFSSRYGYTF	TGTGCCAGCAGCTTCAGTTCTCGCTATGGCTACACCTTC
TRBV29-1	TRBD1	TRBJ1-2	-	CSVEDLMLRTGPYGYTF	TGCAGCGTTGAAGACCTCATGCTAAGGACAGGGCCATATGGCTACACCTTC
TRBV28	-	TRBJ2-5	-	CASSLKSQETQYF	TGTGCCAGCAGTTTGAAGAGCCAAGAGACCCAGTACTTC
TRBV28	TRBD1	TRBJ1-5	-	CASSRPGGQPQHF	TGTGCCAGCAGCCGCCCAGGGGGACAGCCCCAGCATTTT
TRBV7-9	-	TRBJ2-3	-	CASSLSAGMADTQYF	TGTGCCAGCAGCTTATCGGCGGGGATGGCGGATACGCAGTATTTT
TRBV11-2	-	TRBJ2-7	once	CASSPQYEQYF	TGTGCCAGCAGCCCCCAATACGAGCAGTACTTC
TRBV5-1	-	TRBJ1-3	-	CASSSGGRHSGNTIYF	TGCGCCAGCAGCTCCGGGGGACGGCACTCTGGAAACACCATATATTTT
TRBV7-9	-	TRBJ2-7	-	CASSLQGAYEQYF	TGTGCCAGCAGCTTACAGGGTGCCTACGAGCAGTACTTC
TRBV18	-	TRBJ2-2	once	CASSPHRESTGELFF	TGTGCCAGCTCCCCCCACAGGGAATCCACCGGGGAGCTGTTTTTT
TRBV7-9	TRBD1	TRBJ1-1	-	CASSSYKQGATEAFF	TGTGCCAGCAGCTCGTACAAACAGGGGGCTACTGAAGCTTTCTTT
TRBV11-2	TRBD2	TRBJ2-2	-	CASSLFRPGGPSAGELFF	TGTGCCAGCAGCTTATTTAGACCGGGAGGGCCTTCGGCCGGGGAGCTGTTTTTT
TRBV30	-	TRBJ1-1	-	CAWSAVFRAFF	TGTGCCTGGAGTGCCGTATTTCGAGCTTTCTTT
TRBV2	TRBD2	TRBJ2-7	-	CASRSGSTSYEQYF	TGTGCCAGCCGTAGCGGGAGCACCTCCTACGAGCAGTACTTC
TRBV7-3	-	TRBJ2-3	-	CASSLTRGRTDTQYF	TGTGCCAGCAGCTTAACCAGGGGTCGGACAGATACGCAGTATTTT
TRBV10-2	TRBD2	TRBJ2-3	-	CASTNLPSGYNTQYF	TGCGCCAGCACCAACCTCCCTAGCGGGTACAATACGCAGTATTTT
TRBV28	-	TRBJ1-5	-	CASSLVVQGFQFGNQPQHF	TGTGCCAGCAGTTTGGTTGTACAGGGCTTTCAGTTTGGCAATCAGCCCCAGCATTTT
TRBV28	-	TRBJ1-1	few	CASSLQGPFTEAFF	TGTGCCAGCAGTTTGCAGGGGCCTTTCACTGAAGCTTTCTTT
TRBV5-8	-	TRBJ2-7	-	CASSGLNRGGQYF	TGTGCCAGCAGCGGACTAAACAGGGGAGGGCAGTACTTC
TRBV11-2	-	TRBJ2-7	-	CASSLGTGPPRVEQYF	TGTGCCAGCAGCTTAGGAACCGGGCCCCCGAGGGTCGAGCAGTACTTC
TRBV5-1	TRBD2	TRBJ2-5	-	CASSLGTRASETQYF	TGCGCCAGCAGCCTGGGGACTAGGGCTTCGGAGACCCAGTACTTC